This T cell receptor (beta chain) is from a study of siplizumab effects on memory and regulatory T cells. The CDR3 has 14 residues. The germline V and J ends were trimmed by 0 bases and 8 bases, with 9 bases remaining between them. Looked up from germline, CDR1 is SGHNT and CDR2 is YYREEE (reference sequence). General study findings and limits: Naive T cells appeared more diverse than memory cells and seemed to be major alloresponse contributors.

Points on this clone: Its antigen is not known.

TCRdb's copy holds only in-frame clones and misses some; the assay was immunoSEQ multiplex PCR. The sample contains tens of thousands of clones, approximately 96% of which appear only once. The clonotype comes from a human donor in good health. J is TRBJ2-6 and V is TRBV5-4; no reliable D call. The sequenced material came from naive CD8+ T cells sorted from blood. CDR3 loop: CASSLGAGTNVLTF. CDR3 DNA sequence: TGTGCCAGCAGCTTGGGGGCCGGAACCAACGTCCTGACTTTC.